The 15 T cell receptor beta chains below come from one sample, sequenced in a study of CD8 T cells in ankylosing spondylitis. Study-wide results and caveats: Characteristic, it appeared, of ankylosing spondylitis blood was a TCR beta motif of about eight highly homologous variants.

In TCRdb, the 5' RACE reads were re-called with MiXCR into one record per CDR3 protein. The sample records approximately 220,000 distinct CDR3 sequences, about 18% being singletons. For these TCRs, the target antigens are not known. The specimen was blood, either unsorted or a sorted T cell fraction (not recorded which). The receptor set was obtained from a male donor with ankylosing spondylitis.

The genes are TRBV20-1 and TRBJ2-7; D is unresolved. Trimming pared 3 bases from V and 2 bases from J, leaving 20 bases between. The CDR3 has 16 residues. Germline CDR1 DFQATT, CDR2 SNEGSKA (reference sequence). The CDR3 DNA reads TGCAGTGCTAGGCCAATGTTGGCCACCACGACCTACGAGCAGTACTTC. Residues: CSARPMLATTTYEQYF.

This chain joins TRBV7-9 and TRBJ2-7; TRBD2 might be the D (5 bases). This CDR3 has 12 amino acids. Germline assignment: CDR1 SEHNR and CDR2 FQNEAQ (reference sequence). The V end was cut by 2 bases, the J end by 5 bases, with 7 bases between. Here the CDR3 reads CASSLKGDEQYF. The CDR3 DNA sequence: TGTGCCAGCAGCTTAAAGGGAGACGAGCAGTACTTC.

The rearrangement links TRBV25-1 to TRBJ2-5, with 10 bases matching TRBD2. The germline V gene has CDR1 MGHDK and CDR2 SYGVNS. J was trimmed by 5 bases and V by 3 bases; bases with no gene match: 15. CDR3 size: 18 residues. For the CDR3, the DNA is TGTGCCAGCAGTGATCGACTAGCGGGCCAAACAATGCCGGAGACCCAGTACTTC. Amino acids: CASSDRLAGQTMPETQYF.

The chain combines TRBV6-1 with TRBJ2-7; 11 bases fit TRBD2. The CDR3 is 14 amino acids. The V and J ends lost 9 bases and 6 bases, in that order; junction bases with no gene match: 10. Germline assignment: CDR1 MNHNS and CDR2 SASEGT. CDR3 coding DNA: TGTGCCAGTACCCACCTAGCGGGGGGCTTCGAGCAGTACTTC. This encodes CASTHLAGGFEQYF.

J is TRBJ1-1 and V is TRBV20-1, with 9 bases identical to TRBD1. Germline CDR1 DFQATT, CDR2 SNEGSKA (reference sequence). This CDR3 is 13 amino acids long. The ends lost 6 bases at V and 4 bases at J; junction bases unmatched: 6. This chain's CDR3 is CSAGGTGITEAFF. The CDR3 DNA follows: TGCAGTGCCGGAGGGACAGGGATCACTGAAGCTTTCTTT.

The chain links TRBV29-1 to TRBJ2-7, with D unclear. V lost 4 bases, J lost 3 bases, and 10 bases lay in between. From germline, CDR1 is SQVTM and CDR2 ANQGSEA. The CDR3 totals 12 residues. CDR3 nucleotides: TGCAGCGTTGGATGGGGAAACTACGAGCAGTACTTC. Encoded protein: CSVGWGNYEQYF.

This clonotype was seen only a few times. The V gene is TRBV28, the J gene TRBJ2-3, with D perhaps TRBD2 (6 bases). The ends were cut back, 1 base at V and 5 bases at J, with 16 bases in the middle. This CDR3 spans 16 amino acids. Germline CDR1 is MDHEN and CDR2 is SYDVKM. This CDR3 is CASSLSRITGVDTQYF. The CDR3 coding sequence is TGTGCCAGCAGTTTATCCCGGATCACGGGGGTAGATACGCAGTATTTT. Supplemented by reference TRBV28 and TRBJ2-3, the full variable domain reads DVKVTQSSRYLVKRTGEKVFLECVQDMDHENMFWYRQDPGLGLRLIYFSYDVKMKEKGDIPEGYSVSREKKERFSLILESASTNQTSMYLCASSLSRITGVDTQYFGPGTRLTVL.

This clonotype has more than one count but fewer than ten. The rearrangement uses TRBV7-9 and TRBJ1-5; TRBD1 agrees at 9 bases. Trimming removed 5 bases from V and 7 bases from J; junction bases left unmatched: 6. CDR3 size: 14 residues. Germline V gene data show CDR1 as SEHNR and CDR2 as FQNEAQ (reference sequence). The CDR3 nucleotides read TGTGCCAGCAGCCCCGGGACAGGGATCCAGCCCCAGCATTTT. As protein: CASSPGTGIQPQHF.

This clonotype was detected a few times. The rearrangement joins TRBV5-8 to TRBJ2-1; tentatively, D is TRBD2 (6 bases). This CDR3 contains 16 residues. Trimming shortened V by 4 bases and J by 0 bases, and 14 bases separated the two germline ends. Germline loops: CDR1 SGHTS, CDR2 YDEGEE. The CDR3 DNA sequence: TGTGCCAGCAGCCCACGGGGGTTGAGCTCCTACAATGAGCAGTTCTTC. The encoded protein is CASSPRGLSSYNEQFF.

In its sample, this clonotype was seen a few times. The genes are TRBV20-1 and TRBJ2-7; 7 nucleotides match TRBD1. Germline CDR1 and CDR2: DFQATT and SNEGSKA (reference sequence). The length of the CDR3 is 13 residues. J gave up 0 bases and V 6 bases, and 5 bases lay outside the gene matches. CDR3 residues: CSAPDRLSYEQYF. The CDR3 coding sequence is TGCAGTGCCCCGGACAGGCTCTCCTACGAGCAGTACTTC.

V usage is TRBV20-1 and J usage is TRBJ1-2; D remains ambiguous. Per germline, CDR1 DFQATT and CDR2 SNEGSKA (reference sequence). This CDR3 has 13 residues. The germline V and J ends were trimmed by 0 bases and 3 bases, with 8 bases remaining between them. The CDR3 DNA is TGCAGTGCTAGAGATTGGCAGTACTATGGCTACACCTTC. Translation: CSARDWQYYGYTF.

In this sample, this clonotype turned up once. The rearrangement joins TRBV7-9 to TRBJ2-1; the D is unclear. Trimming removed 1 base from V and 4 bases from J, with 11 bases in between. The CDR3 is 15 amino acids. The germline V gene has CDR1 SEHNR and CDR2 FQNEAQ (reference sequence). The CDR3 DNA sequence: TGTGCCAGCAGCTTAGTAGGCCCGGGTTACAATGAGCAGTTCTTC. Protein sequence: CASSLVGPGYNEQFF.

This clonotype was counted only a few times. The J gene is TRBJ2-7, the V gene TRBV12-3 or TRBV12-4, with D maybe TRBD2 (5 bases). Trimming removed 8 bases from V and 6 bases from J, with 11 bases in between. This CDR3 has 11 residues. The CDR3, as DNA: TGTGCCAGCTCCGAAGAGGGCGAGCAGTACTTC. As protein: CASSEEGEQYF.

This clonotype was seen a few times. This chain links TRBV28 with TRBJ2-2, with a possible D match to TRBD1 (6 bases). The CDR3 sequence is 15 residues long. CDR1 is MDHEN, CDR2 SYDVKM, per germline. V was shortened by 3 bases and J by 3 bases, with 11 bases between the two germline ends. Written as DNA, the CDR3 is TGTGCCAGCAGTTTCCGGACAGACCACACCGGGGAGCTGTTTTTT. It codes for CASSFRTDHTGELFF.

There are a few counts of this clonotype. This chain links TRBV5-1 with TRBJ2-3; 7 bases match TRBD1. The length of the CDR3 is 17 residues. Trimming removed 4 bases from V and 2 bases from J; junction bases left unmatched: 13. CDR1 is SGHRS, CDR2 YFSETQ, per germline. The CDR3, as DNA: TGCGCCAGCAGCCCAACAGGGGTAGGGGGCTACACAGATACGCAGTATTTT. The encoded protein is CASSPTGVGGYTDTQYF.